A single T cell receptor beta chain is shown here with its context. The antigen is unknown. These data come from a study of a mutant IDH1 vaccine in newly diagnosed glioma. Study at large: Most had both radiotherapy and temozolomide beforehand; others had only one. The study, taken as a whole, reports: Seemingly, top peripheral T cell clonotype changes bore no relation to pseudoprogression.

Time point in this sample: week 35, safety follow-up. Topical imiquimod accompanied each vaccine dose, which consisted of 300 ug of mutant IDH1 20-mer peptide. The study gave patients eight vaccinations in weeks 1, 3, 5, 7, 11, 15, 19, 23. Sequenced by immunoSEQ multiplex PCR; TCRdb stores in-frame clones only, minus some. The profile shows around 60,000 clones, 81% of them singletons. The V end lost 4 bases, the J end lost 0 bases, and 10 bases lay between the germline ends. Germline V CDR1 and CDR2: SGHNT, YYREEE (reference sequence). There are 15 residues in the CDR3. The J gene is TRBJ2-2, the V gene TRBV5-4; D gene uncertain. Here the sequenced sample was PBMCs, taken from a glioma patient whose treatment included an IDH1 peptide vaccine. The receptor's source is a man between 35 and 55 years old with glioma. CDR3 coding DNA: TGTGCCAGCAGCCCGCAAATAGCGAACACCGGGGAGCTGTTTTTT. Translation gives CASSPQIANTGELFF. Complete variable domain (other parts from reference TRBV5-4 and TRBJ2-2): ETGVTQSPTHLIKTRGQQVTLRCSSQSGHNTVSWYQQALGQGPQFIFQYYREEENGRGNFPPRFSGLQFPNYSSELNVNALELDDSALYLCASSPQIANTGELFFGEGSRLTVL.